This passage covers 17 T cell receptor beta chains from one sample sequenced in a study of T cell changes during pregnancy in multiple sclerosis (dated by TCRdb to about 2019). Libraries came from the immunoSEQ multiplex PCR assay. TCRdb retrieved this table from immuneACCESS and kept in-frame rearrangements only. Not all clones are present; in checked studies, unresolved V genes account for under half, and no reason is known for the remainder. The sample records 25,000 to 35,000 clones, approximately 94% of which are singletons. 5% to 6% of the sample comes from the top ten. The sample in question was CD8+ T cells from peripheral blood mononuclear cells, obtained before pregnancy. Receptor source: a female donor with multiple sclerosis, enrolled in a pregnancy study.

Here the CDR3 DNA reads TGTGCCAGCCTAAACCCCAGAGAATCAGGAGAGACCCAGTACTTC. Its protein product is CASLNPRESGETQYF. The V gene is TRBV6-1, the J gene TRBJ2-5; D not certain. Germline V gene sequence: CDR1 MNHNS, CDR2 SASEGT. V shed 8 bases and J shed 4 bases, with 20 bases lying between them. The CDR3 sequence is 15 residues long.

The genes are TRBV5-8 and TRBJ1-4; TRBD1 might be the D (6 bases). The CDR3 length is 16 residues. Between the trimmed V and J ends, which lost 0 bases and 6 bases, there was a span of 15 bases. Germline V gene sequence: CDR1 SGHTS, CDR2 YDEGEE. The CDR3 DNA sequence: TGTGCCAGCAGCTTGGGGCTGGGGGGGGCTGATGAAAAACTGTTTTTT. The encoded protein is CASSLGLGGADEKLFF.

The chain is built from TRBV27 and TRBJ2-7; a weak D match, TRBD2 (6 bases). Germline lookup yields CDR1 MNHEY and CDR2 SMNVEV (reference sequence). CDR3 size: 14 residues. V was clipped by 7 bases and J by 6 bases, with 19 bases between them. This CDR3 is CASIAGGSYGEQYF. The CDR3 DNA sequence: TGTGCCAGCATAGCCGGGGGATCCTACGGCGAGCAGTACTTC.

The chain recombines TRBV28 with TRBJ2-1; D may be TRBD2 (5 bases). Germline V CDR1 and CDR2: MDHEN, SYDVKM. Trimming left V 3 bases short and J 7 bases short, with 19 bases between. The CDR3 runs 16 residues. This CDR3 reads CASSFPPRGVGNEQFF. The CDR3 DNA reads TGTGCCAGCAGTTTCCCCCCTCGGGGTGTAGGAAATGAGCAGTTCTTC. Drawing the rest from reference TRBV28 and TRBJ2-1, the complete variable domain is DVKVTQSSRYLVKRTGEKVFLECVQDMDHENMFWYRQDPGLGLRLIYFSYDVKMKEKGDIPEGYSVSREKKERFSLILESASTNQTSMYLCASSFPPRGVGNEQFFGPGTRLTVL.

V usage is TRBV14 and J usage is TRBJ2-5, with D unclear. Germline CDR1 is SGHDN and CDR2 is FVKESK. V was cut by 0 bases and J by 5 bases, with 7 bases left in between. CDR3 length: 13 amino acids. The DNA for the CDR3 is TGTGCCAGCAGCCAAGATCCACAGGAGACCCAGTACTTC. It encodes CASSQDPQETQYF.

The V and J genes are TRBV14 and TRBJ2-1; D unclear. Germline assignment: CDR1 SGHDN and CDR2 FVKESK. The V and J ends lost 1 base and 4 bases respectively, with 5 bases between them. The length of the CDR3 is 13 residues. This CDR3 reads CASSQGRYNEQFF. Written as DNA, the CDR3 is TGTGCCAGCAGCCAAGGTAGATACAATGAGCAGTTCTTC.

The chain carries TRBV4-1 and TRBJ2-7; 14 bases match TRBD2. V lost 0 bases and J lost 12; bases outside the gene matches: 7. The CDR3 consists of 15 residues. Germline V gives CDR1 MGHRA, CDR2 YSYEKL. This CDR3 reads CASSQDGTSGSRSYF. In DNA form, the CDR3 reads TGCGCCAGCAGCCAAGATGGGACTAGCGGGAGCCGGTCGTACTTC.

The chain joins TRBV7-9 to TRBJ2-5, with 7 bases lining up with TRBD2. This CDR3 spans 14 amino acids. From germline, CDR1 is SEHNR and CDR2 FQNEAQ (reference sequence). V lost 1 base to trimming and J lost 2 bases; unmatched junction nucleotides: 1. The CDR3 sequence: CASSLVLAQETQYF. As DNA, the CDR3 is TGTGCCAGCAGCTTAGTACTAGCGCAAGAGACCCAGTACTTC.

The V call is TRBV5-4, the J call TRBJ2-1; 10 bases fit TRBD2. J lost 4 bases, V lost 2 bases, and 9 bases had no gene match. CDR3 length equals 17 residues. Looked up from germline, CDR1 is SGHNT and CDR2 is YYREEE (reference sequence). CDR3 protein: CASSFPGLAGVYNEQFF. CDR3 DNA sequence: TGTGCCAGCAGCTTTCCCGGGCTAGCGGGGGTGTACAATGAGCAGTTCTTC.

The chain has TRBV4-1 and TRBJ1-2; 7 bases are shared with TRBD1. Germline V gives CDR1 MGHRA, CDR2 YSYEKL. The CDR3 length is 15 residues. V gave up 7 bases and J gave up 0 bases; unmatched junction bases: 8. CDR3 sequence (DNA): TGCGCCAGCAACAGACAGGGAGAATCTAACTATGGCTACACCTTC. This translates into CASNRQGESNYGYTF.

CDR3 in amino acids: CASSQSGREGYNEQFF. CDR3 DNA sequence: TGCGCCAGCAGTCAATCGGGGCGGGAGGGGTACAATGAGCAGTTCTTC. The rearrangement uses TRBV23-1 and TRBJ2-1; 9 bases fit TRBD2. TRBV23-1 belongs to the ORF category, with a function that is uncertain. The length of the CDR3 is 16 residues. V was clipped by 0 bases and J by 4 bases; unmatched bases: 4.

The CDR3 here is CASSPRSGKGSYEQYF. CDR3 coding DNA: TGTGCCAGCAGCCCGCGTTCGGGAAAAGGTTCCTACGAGCAGTACTTC. The chain couples TRBV5-8 to TRBJ2-7; D may be TRBD2 (5 bases). The CDR3 is 16 residues long. Germline CDR1 is SGHTS and CDR2 is YDEGEE. V gave up 4 bases and J gave up 1 base, with 18 bases separating them.

V gene TRBV11-2 combines with J gene TRBJ2-5; TRBD2 aligns across 12 bases. Germline CDR1 reads SGHAT; CDR2 reads FQNNGV. V trimming: 6 bases; J trimming: 5 bases; junction bases outside the gene matches: 10. The CDR3 spans 16 residues. CDR3 nucleotide sequence: TGTGCCAGCAGTCGGACTAGCGGGGAGACCCGGGAGACCCAGTACTTC. Residues: CASSRTSGETRETQYF.

The chain carries TRBV14 and TRBJ2-4; tentatively, D is TRBD1 (6 bases). The CDR3 covers 13 residues. CDR1 SGHDN and CDR2 FVKESK come from the germline V gene. Trimming took 5 bases from V and 6 from J, leaving 11 bases between them. CDR3 DNA sequence: TGTGCCAGCAGCACTCAGGGGACAAACATTCAGTACTTC. Amino acid sequence: CASSTQGTNIQYF.

The CDR3 DNA reads as TGTGCCAGCAGTGCCCCTGAGAGGGCCGGGGAGCTGTTTTTT. This codes for CASSAPERAGELFF. V is TRBV2 and J is TRBJ2-2, with D possibly matching TRBD2 (5 bases). Germline V lookup: CDR1 SNHLY, CDR2 FYNNEI. This CDR3 spans 14 amino acids. V was trimmed by 4 bases and J by 6 bases, leaving 12 bases between them.

The DNA for the CDR3 is TGCGCCAGCAGTGGGGGATTAATAGCGGGAGGCGACAATGAGCAGTTCTTC. Amino acid sequence: CASSGGLIAGGDNEQFF. V usage is TRBV10-2 and J usage is TRBJ2-1, with TRBD2 matching over 10 bases. CDR3 size: 17 residues. J gave up 5 bases and V 4 bases, and 11 bases lay outside the gene matches. Germline V CDR1 and CDR2: WSHSY, SAAADI.

This clone appeared a single time. The rearrangement uses TRBV7-7 and TRBJ1-1, with D unresolved. Germline loops: CDR1 SSHAT, CDR2 FNYEAQ (reference sequence). The CDR3 contains 16 residues. The V end lost 6 bases, the J end lost 5 bases, and 22 bases lay between the germline ends. The CDR3 is CASRPSKGGGSTEAFF. CDR3 in DNA: TGTGCCAGCAGACCCTCAAAGGGAGGTGGGAGTACTGAAGCTTTCTTT.